This TCR beta chain was profiled in a study of beta chain features in type 1 diabetes. At the level of the study: Age, gender, cell numbers and subset yield matched between patients and controls. Whole-study results and caveats: In type 1 diabetes patients, VDJ junctions had fewer insertions; deletions at these junctions were more frequent. Moderately but significantly shorter TCRB CDR3s were found in Type 1 diabetes patients in all four CD4+ subsets. Relative to healthy donors, patients appeared to have naive, central memory and Treg TCRB repertoires that were more similar.

This clone was picked up a small number of times. Its antigen remains unidentified. Isolated RNA was reverse transcribed in full, so expressed TCRB transcripts were sequenced. Sequencing was performed with immunoSEQ multiplex PCR; in TCRdb, only in-frame clones are kept and a portion is missing. Here the sample spans 250,000 or so clones, approximately 15% being singletons. This CDR3 comprises 15 residues. Trimming shortened V by 6 bases and J by 2 bases, and 20 bases separated the two germline ends. The germline CDR1 and CDR2 sequences are SQVTM and ANQGSEA. Specimen: naive CD4+ T cells from blood. The V and J genes are TRBV29-1 and TRBJ2-7; TRBD1 might be the D (6 bases). The source is a young man with type 1 diabetes. This CDR3 is CSVPQGNGPPYEQYF. CDR3 nucleotide sequence: TGCAGCGTGCCACAGGGTAATGGGCCTCCCTACGAGCAGTACTTC.